Each of the 25 T cell receptor beta chains below was sequenced from the same sample in a study of T cell repertoires in aging, cancer and after chemotherapy. The template was genomic DNA from peripheral blood, not RNA. Multiplex touch-down PCR with TRB-A/B primers amplified rearranged V-D-J TRB sequences. TCRdb re-analysed the multiplex PCR reads in MiXCR, keeping a single row per CDR3 protein. The table lists some 1,200 distinct CDR3 sequences, about 29% of them singletons. Specimen: blood. The receptors shown here come from a human donor with a solid tumor.

This clonotype showed up just a few times. The rearrangement joins TRBV15 to TRBJ1-1; 7 bases are shared with TRBD1. This CDR3 has 14 residues. Germline-derived CDR1 and CDR2 are LNHNV and YYDKDF (reference sequence). The V gene end was trimmed by 3 bases and the J gene end by 1 base; junction bases not matched to a gene: 2. The CDR3 reads CATSRGTANTEAFF. DNA for the CDR3: TGTGCCACCAGCAGGGGGACAGCGAACACTGAAGCTTTCTTT.

CDR3 DNA: TGTGCCAGTAGTCGCGGAGGGCCCTACGAGCAGTACTTC. Translated, it gives CASSRGGPYEQYF. This chain connects TRBV19 to TRBJ2-7; possible D gene TRBD2, 6 bases. Trimming shortened V by 5 bases and J by 2 bases, and 10 bases separated the two germline ends. From germline, CDR1 is LNHDA and CDR2 SQIVND (reference sequence). This CDR3 region has 13 residues.

This clonotype was counted only a few times. This sequence joins TRBV7-2 and TRBJ1-1; tentative D call: TRBD1 (6 bases). The V and J ends lost 0 bases and 7 bases respectively, with 12 bases between them. In germline, CDR1 is SGHTA, CDR2 FQGNSA. This CDR3 has 14 amino acids. This CDR3 is CASSLAGGRVEAFF. CDR3 coding DNA: TGTGCCAGCAGCTTAGCAGGGGGGCGAGTTGAAGCTTTCTTT.

The sample holds a few counts of this clonotype. This sequence joins TRBV5-1 and TRBJ2-7, with unresolved D. The length of the CDR3 is 16 residues. V was pared by 4 bases and J by 2 bases, with 19 bases between. Per germline, CDR1 SGHRS and CDR2 YFSETQ. CDR3 residues: CASSTLPAGSPYEQYF. DNA for the CDR3: TGCGCCAGCAGCACACTACCGGCCGGAAGTCCCTACGAGCAGTACTTC.

There are a few counts of this clonotype. The chain joins TRBV13 to TRBJ1-2; the D is unclear. V gave up 0 bases and J gave up 0 bases, with 5 bases separating them. From germline, CDR1 is PRHDT and CDR2 FYEKMQ (reference sequence). This CDR3 has 14 amino acids. CDR3 sequence (DNA): TGTGCCAGCAGCTTAGGAAGTTCTAACTATGGCTACACCTTC. It yields the protein CASSLGSSNYGYTF. The full variable domain, in which reference TRBV13 and TRBJ1-2 provide the parts outside the CDR3, is AAGVIQSPRHLIKEKRETATLKCYPIPRHDTVYWYQQGPGQDPQFLISFYEKMQSDKGSIPDRFSAQQFSDYHSELNMSSLELGDSALYFCASSLGSSNYGYTFGSGTRLTVV.

By its share, this clonotype is medium-sized. The CDR3 is CASSADLHQPQHF. The CDR3 DNA is TGTGCCAGCAGCGCCGACTTGCATCAGCCCCAGCATTTT. The rearrangement joins TRBV5-5 to TRBJ1-5; D is unclear. The CDR3 consists of 13 residues. V lost 4 bases, J lost 5 bases, and 10 bases lay in between. Looked up from germline, CDR1 is SGHKS and CDR2 is YYEKEE (reference sequence).

The CDR3 bases are TGCAGTGCCGCATCGTCCGGGGGCTTAGAGACCCAGTACTTC. Translated: CSAASSGGLETQYF. The chain uses TRBV20-1 and TRBJ2-5; possibly TRBD1 or TRBD2 for D (6 bases each). V was shortened by 6 bases and J by 4 bases, with 18 bases between the two germline ends. The V gene's germline CDR1 is DFQATT and CDR2 SNEGSKA (reference sequence). This CDR3 spans 14 amino acids.

V gene TRBV11-2 combines with J gene TRBJ1-2, with D maybe TRBD1 (5 bases). V was pared by 1 base and J by 4 bases, with 10 bases between. Germline V CDR1 and CDR2: SGHAT, FQNNGV. The CDR3 is 14 amino acids. CDR3 nucleotide sequence: TGTGCCAGCAGCTTAGGGGACGGGCCCTATGGCTACACCTTC. Translated, it gives CASSLGDGPYGYTF.

This clonotype was counted once. The chain combines TRBV28 with TRBJ2-5; either TRBD1 or TRBD2 may supply D (5 bases each). Germline CDR1 is MDHEN and CDR2 is SYDVKM. The CDR3 spans 15 residues. V shed 5 bases and J shed 0 bases, with 13 bases lying between them. The CDR3 region has the DNA TGTGCCAGCAGTCCCGGGACCAAGTACCAAGAGACCCAGTACTTC. This sequence encodes CASSPGTKYQETQYF.

This chain links TRBV19 with TRBJ2-3; 9 nucleotides match TRBD2. The V segment lost 5 bases and the J segment 5 bases; nucleotides outside the gene matches: 5. The germline CDR1 and CDR2 sequences are LNHDA and SQIVND (reference sequence). The CDR3 length is 14 residues. The CDR3: CASSPGLAGDTQYF. CDR3 in DNA: TGTGCCAGTAGTCCGGGACTAGCAGGAGATACGCAGTATTTT.

This clonotype is classed as medium-sized. The V gene is TRBV5-6, the J gene TRBJ1-5, with 7 bases matching TRBD1. Germline loops: CDR1 SGHDT, CDR2 YYEEEE. CDR3 length equals 15 residues. The trim removed 0 bases at V and 5 bases at J, leaving 5 bases unmatched. For the CDR3, the DNA is TGTGCCAGCAGCTTGGGACTCGGACAGGATCAGCCCCAGCATTTT. As protein: CASSLGLGQDQPQHF.

This clonotype is labeled as large. The chain uses TRBV27 and TRBJ1-5, with D possibly being TRBD1 (5 bases). Germline V gene data show CDR1 as MNHEY and CDR2 as SMNVEV (reference sequence). Deletions cut 5 bases from V and 5 bases from J, with 16 bases between. CDR3 size: 15 residues. CDR3 residues: CASSPRGGLDQPQHF. The CDR3 DNA reads as TGTGCCAGCAGTCCACGGGGGGGTTTGGATCAGCCCCAGCATTTT.

By share, this clonotype counts as large. V gene TRBV10-3 combines with J gene TRBJ1-2; D unclear. The CDR3 runs 12 residues. V lost 3 bases and J lost 2, with 4 bases in between. Germline CDR1 and CDR2: ENHRY and SYGVKD. CDR3 loop: CAISDINYGYTF. The DNA of the CDR3 is TGTGCCATCAGTGACATCAACTATGGCTACACCTTC.

This chain connects TRBV6-1 to TRBJ2-1, with 8 positions matching TRBD1. The CDR3 contains 16 residues. V lost 5 bases and J lost 0; bases outside the gene matches: 6. Germline lookup yields CDR1 MNHNS and CDR2 SASEGT. CDR3 in DNA: TGTGCCAGCAGTTCGGACAGGGAGTTCTCCTACAATGAGCAGTTCTTC. Its translation is CASSSDREFSYNEQFF.

This clonotype came up a few times. The chain combines TRBV20-1 with TRBJ2-7, with TRBD2 matching over 7 bases. The CDR3 length is 13 residues. V lost 1 base to trimming and J lost 4 bases; unmatched junction nucleotides: 4. CDR1 is DFQATT and CDR2 is SNEGSKA in the germline V gene (reference sequence). CDR3 DNA sequence: TGCAGTGCTAGAGTAATAGCGGGTTACGAGCAGTACTTC. This sequence encodes CSARVIAGYEQYF.

The sample holds a few counts of this clonotype. The chain combines TRBV20-1 with TRBJ2-7, with TRBD1 identical over 10 bases. After removal of 3 bases from V and 3 bases from J, the junction contained 5 bases not matched to a gene. The CDR3 length is 14 residues. In germline, CDR1 is DFQATT, CDR2 SNEGSKA (reference sequence). The CDR3 bases are TGCAGTGCTAGCCCCGGGGACAGGGGCTACGAGCAGTACTTC. It yields the protein CSASPGDRGYEQYF.

This clonotype is large. The rearrangement joins TRBV6-5 to TRBJ2-7, with a tentative D call TRBD1 (6 bases). Germline V CDR1 and CDR2: MNHEY, SVGAGI. The V and J ends lost 0 bases and 6 bases respectively, with 12 bases between them. The CDR3 is 14 residues long. The CDR3 region has the DNA TGTGCCAGCAGTTACTCCGGACAGAAGCGCGAGCAGTACTTC. Protein sequence: CASSYSGQKREQYF.

This clonotype ranks as large (0.1 to 1%). CDR3 loop: CASSFLAGGEQFF. The CDR3 DNA is TGTGCCAGCAGCTTTCTAGCGGGTGGTGAGCAGTTCTTC. The J gene is TRBJ2-1, the V gene TRBV5-6; 8 nucleotides line up with TRBD2. V lost 2 bases and J lost 9; bases outside the gene matches: 4. The length of the CDR3 is 13 residues. CDR1 is SGHDT and CDR2 is YYEEEE in the germline V gene.

This clonotype is deemed medium-sized. CDR3 amino acids: CASSTGQVDGYTF. As DNA, the CDR3 is TGTGCCAGCAGCACTGGACAGGTGGATGGCTACACCTTC. The chain joins TRBV7-2 to TRBJ1-2; 7 nucleotides line up with TRBD1. V was pared by 5 bases and J by 6 bases, with 6 bases of the junction left unmatched. The CDR3 has 13 residues. Germline assignment: CDR1 SGHTA and CDR2 FQGNSA.

This clonotype came up a few times. The rearrangement uses TRBV19 and TRBJ2-7, with D possibly TRBD2 on 6 matching bases. CDR1 and CDR2 (germline): LNHDA, SQIVND (reference sequence). The CDR3 contains 12 residues. The V and J ends lost 3 bases and 6 bases respectively, with 9 bases between them. DNA for the CDR3: TGTGCCAGTAGTATGTGGAGGGGCGAGCAGTACTTC. This codes for CASSMWRGEQYF.

The J gene is TRBJ1-1, the V gene TRBV11-2; possible D gene TRBD1, 5 bases. The germline V gene has CDR1 SGHAT and CDR2 FQNNGV. V shed 5 bases and J shed 6 bases, with 10 bases lying between them. This CDR3 region has 12 residues. In DNA, the CDR3 is TGTGCCAGCAGCGCAGGGTGGGCTGAAGCTTTCTTT. Its protein is CASSAGWAEAFF.

This clonotype was counted only a few times. This rearrangement joins TRBV7-2 to TRBJ1-2, with no clear D. Trimming left V 10 bases short and J 0 bases short, with 12 bases between. Germline V gene sequence: CDR1 SGHTA, CDR2 FQGNSA. The CDR3 consists of 13 residues. DNA for the CDR3: TGTGCCATCGAAGACGGAACTAACTATGGCTACACCTTC. Protein sequence: CAIEDGTNYGYTF.

Sample share makes this clonotype large. The chain combines TRBV6-5 with TRBJ1-2; D is possibly TRBD1 (5 bases). The germline V gene has CDR1 MNHEY and CDR2 SVGAGI. The CDR3 loop spans 13 amino acids. V was clipped by 6 bases and J by 8 bases, with 16 bases between them. The CDR3 is CASRRDLGRGYTF. In DNA, the CDR3 is TGTGCCAGCAGACGGGACCTTGGGAGAGGCTACACCTTC.

This clonotype was counted a few times. The genes are TRBV6-2 or TRBV6-3 and TRBJ2-1; D may match TRBD1 or TRBD2 (5 bases each). The CDR3 loop spans 16 amino acids. V lost 6 bases to trimming and J lost 1 base, with 16 bases between them. Per the germline V gene, CDR1 is MNHEY and CDR2 is SVGEGT. CDR3 residues: CASSSVWGSSYNEQFF. DNA for the CDR3: TGTGCCAGCAGCTCGGTCTGGGGGTCTTCCTACAATGAGCAGTTCTTC.

By proportion, this clonotype is large (0.1 to 1%). The V call is TRBV19, the J call TRBJ1-3; D not resolved. Trimming removed 9 bases from V and 0 bases from J, with 15 bases in between. This CDR3 spans 15 amino acids. Germline V gives CDR1 LNHDA, CDR2 SQIVND (reference sequence). The DNA of the CDR3 is TGTGCCAGCTCTGAAGAGCCAGGCTCTGGAAACACCATATATTTT. It specifies CASSEEPGSGNTIYF.